These 20 T cell receptor beta chains were all obtained from the same sample, sequenced in a study of blood T cell repertoires in COVID-19. The assay was immunoSEQ multiplex PCR, and TCRdb's table has in-frame clones only and misses some. The repertoire has approximately 360,000 clones, around 89% of them found once; the top ten carry 6.5%. Material for sequencing was peripheral blood. Receptor source: a man aged 18 to 30 with active or convalescent COVID-19.

The chain has TRBV6-5 and TRBJ1-6; weak D call: TRBD1 (5 bases). The CDR3 runs 16 residues. The ends were cut back, 0 bases at V and 7 bases at J, with 13 bases in the middle. Germline CDR1 MNHEY, CDR2 SVGAGI. The CDR3 region is CASSYSSGQENSPLHF. The CDR3 DNA follows: TGTGCCAGCAGTTACTCGTCAGGGCAGGAGAATTCACCCCTCCACTTT.

This clone was seen a handful of times. The V call is TRBV7-3, the J call TRBJ2-1; TRBD1 might be the D (6 bases). The CDR3 runs 17 residues. The V and J ends lost 5 bases and 1 base respectively, with 18 bases between them. Germline V CDR1 and CDR2: SGHTA, FQGTGA. CDR3 DNA sequence: TGTGCCAGCAGCCTAGCCCAGGGGCTCGGATCCTACAATGAGCAGTTCTTC. It codes for CASSLAQGLGSYNEQFF.

This sequence joins TRBV5-6 and TRBJ2-3; possibly TRBD1 for D (8 bases). The CDR3 extends over 16 amino acids. Deletions cut 0 bases from V and 3 bases from J, with 14 bases between. The V gene's germline CDR1 is SGHDT and CDR2 YYEEEE. CDR3 bases: TGTGCCAGCAGCTTGGGGACAGGGCGGGGGACAGATACGCAGTATTTT. Its protein is CASSLGTGRGTDTQYF.

The chain links TRBV7-2 to TRBJ2-5, with 8 bases fitting TRBD1. The V and J ends lost 1 base and 2 bases, in that order; junction bases with no gene match: 6. The germline V gene encodes CDR1 SGHTA and CDR2 FQGNSA. The CDR3 totals 16 residues. The CDR3 region is CASSLGRTGRQETQYF. Written as DNA, the CDR3 is TGTGCCAGCAGCTTAGGTCGGACAGGGAGGCAAGAGACCCAGTACTTC. Full variable domain (outside the CDR3, taken from reference TRBV7-2 and TRBJ2-5): GAGVSQSPSNKVTEKGKDVELRCDPISGHTALYWYRQSLGQGLEFLIYFQGNSAPDKSGLPSDRFSAERTGGSVSTLTIQRTQQEDSAVYLCASSLGRTGRQETQYFGPGTRLLVL.

This clone was detected only once. V usage is TRBV19 and J usage is TRBJ2-1; tentative D call: TRBD2 (6 bases). This CDR3 has 15 residues. V lost 5 bases and J 5 bases, leaving 16 bases between the germline ends. In germline, CDR1 is LNHDA, CDR2 SQIVND (reference sequence). The CDR3 nucleotides read TGTGCCAGTAGTCCAGTCATCGGGGGTAACAATGAGCAGTTCTTC. It yields the protein CASSPVIGGNNEQFF.

This chain uses TRBV7-8 with TRBJ1-1; possible D gene TRBD1, 5 bases. The CDR3 runs 14 residues. V lost 3 bases and J 1 base, leaving 9 bases between the germline ends. The V gene's germline CDR1 is SGHVS and CDR2 FQNEAQ. This CDR3 is CASSLDNWNTEAFF. The CDR3 coding sequence is TGTGCCAGCAGCTTGGACAATTGGAACACTGAAGCTTTCTTT.

V is TRBV7-6 and J is TRBJ1-3; 7 bases are shared with TRBD1. CDR1 is SGHVS, CDR2 FNYEAQ, per germline. The CDR3 runs 17 residues. Trimming cost V 6 bases and J 8 bases; bases outside gene matches: 19. This CDR3 is CASRGFEEDRLEDTIYF. As DNA, the CDR3 is TGTGCCAGCAGAGGGTTTGAGGAGGACAGGTTAGAGGACACCATATATTTT.

The chain uses TRBV27 and TRBJ2-2; the D is unclear. This CDR3 is 13 amino acids long. The germline V gene has CDR1 MNHEY and CDR2 SMNVEV (reference sequence). Trimming removed 7 bases from V and 2 bases from J, with 8 bases in between. CDR3 nucleotide sequence: TGTGCCAGCAAAAGCTTCAACACCGGGGAGCTGTTTTTT. Translated, it gives CASKSFNTGELFF.

The table lists this clone with a count of one. The same CDR3 arises from other DNA sequences in this sample as well. The chain joins TRBV6-5 to TRBJ2-3, with no clear D. CDR3 length: 13 amino acids. Trimming took off 5 bases at V and 1 base at J, with 7 bases between the two ends. Germline lookup yields CDR1 MNHEY and CDR2 SVGAGI. The CDR3, as DNA: TGTGCCAGCAGTAAGAGAGGCACAGATACGCAGTATTTT. The encoded protein is CASSKRGTDTQYF.

The chain recombines TRBV28 with TRBJ1-5, with TRBD1 identical over 8 bases. Germline V gives CDR1 MDHEN, CDR2 SYDVKM. This CDR3 region has 15 residues. J lost 3 bases, V lost 4 bases, and 5 bases had no gene match. Written as DNA, the CDR3 is TGTGCCAGCAGTTCCCCACAGGGGGACAATCAGCCCCAGCATTTT. Translation gives CASSSPQGDNQPQHF.

The chain is built from TRBV28 and TRBJ2-1, with 12 nucleotides matching TRBD2. The ends lost 6 bases at V and 4 bases at J; junction bases unmatched: 7. This CDR3 contains 16 residues. The germline V gene has CDR1 MDHEN and CDR2 SYDVKM. CDR3 DNA: TGTGCCAGCAGGGCTAGCGGGAGGGCACTTTACAATGAGCAGTTCTTC. It is translated as CASRASGRALYNEQFF.

The chain recombines TRBV7-9 with TRBJ1-5; D possibly corresponds to TRBD1 (6 bases). This CDR3 has 14 residues. Between the trimmed V and J ends, which lost 2 bases and 4 bases, there was a span of 9 bases. Germline CDR1 SEHNR, CDR2 FQNEAQ (reference sequence). The CDR3 bases are TGTGCCAGCAGCTTATCAACAGGGAATCAGCCCCAGCATTTT. Protein: CASSLSTGNQPQHF. The entire variable domain, with the rest obtained from reference TRBV7-9 and TRBJ1-5, is as follows: DTGVSQNPRHKITKRGQNVTFRCDPISEHNRLYWYRQTLGQGPEFLTYFQNEAQLEKSRLLSDRFSAERPKGSFSTLEIQRTEQGDSAMYLCASSLSTGNQPQHFGDGTRLSIL.

This clone was recorded a few times. The chain links TRBV6-4 to TRBJ1-5, with TRBD1 identical over 9 bases. This CDR3 spans 14 amino acids. J was trimmed by 6 bases and V by 0 bases; bases with no gene match: 0. Germline V gene data show CDR1 as MRHNA and CDR2 as SNTAGT. The CDR3 DNA reads as TGTGCCAGCAGTGACTCACAGGGGGCTCAGCCCCAGCATTTT. It yields the protein CASSDSQGAQPQHF.

V usage is TRBV5-1 and J usage is TRBJ2-2; 12 bases align to TRBD2. With V trimmed by 0 bases and J by 3 bases, 9 bases remained unmatched. The CDR3 runs 19 residues. Germline CDR1 is SGHRS and CDR2 is YFSETQ. The DNA for the CDR3 is TGCGCCAGCAGCTTGGTTCTCCTAGCGGGAGGGCTAGACACCGGGGAGCTGTTTTTT. It is translated as CASSLVLLAGGLDTGELFF.

The genes are TRBV4-3 and TRBJ2-7; TRBD2 agrees at 7 bases. This CDR3 contains 14 residues. After removal of 4 bases from V and 0 bases from J, the junction contained 3 bases not matched to a gene. CDR1 and CDR2 from the germline V gene are LGHNA and YSLEER. The chain's CDR3 is CASSLGGGSYEQYF. The CDR3 DNA follows: TGCGCCAGCAGCCTTGGGGGGGGCTCCTACGAGCAGTACTTC.

The CDR3 coding sequence is TGTGCCAGCAGTCGGAAAGACAGGACAGGCAATCAGCCCCAGCATTTT. Translation: CASSRKDRTGNQPQHF. J is TRBJ1-5 and V is TRBV6-2 or TRBV6-3, with D possibly TRBD1 on 6 matching bases. The CDR3 loop spans 16 amino acids. V was shortened by 5 bases and J by 2 bases, with 16 bases between the two germline ends. The V gene's germline CDR1 is MNHEY and CDR2 SVGEGT.

The V call is TRBV2, the J call TRBJ1-1; maybe TRBD1 (6 bases). This CDR3 spans 14 amino acids. Germline assignment: CDR1 SNHLY and CDR2 FYNNEI. V lost 4 bases to trimming and J lost 2 bases, with 11 bases between them. CDR3 protein: CASSVLGTNTEAFF. The CDR3 nucleotides read TGTGCCAGCAGTGTGCTGGGGACAAACACTGAAGCTTTCTTT.

This clone showed up just once. This chain connects TRBV10-2 to TRBJ2-5; 10 bases fit TRBD2. There are 14 residues in the CDR3. The germline V gene has CDR1 WSHSY and CDR2 SAAADI. Germline trimming cut 6 bases from V and 5 bases from J; bases unmatched to any gene: 6. The DNA of the CDR3 is TGCGCCAGCAGATTTACTAGCGGGATTGAGACCCAGTACTTC. The encoded protein is CASRFTSGIETQYF.

This clone is a singleton in its sample. V is TRBV7-2 and J is TRBJ2-7; D call uncertain. The CDR3 spans 16 residues. Trimming took off 0 bases at V and 0 bases at J, with 12 bases between the two ends. Germline V gene sequence: CDR1 SGHTA, CDR2 FQGNSA. The CDR3 loop reads CASSLAFFDTSYEQYF. The CDR3, as DNA: TGTGCCAGCAGCTTAGCGTTTTTTGACACCTCCTACGAGCAGTACTTC.

The chain couples TRBV29-1 to TRBJ2-3, with 9 bases that match TRBD2. The CDR3 loop spans 16 amino acids. Germline CDR1 reads SQVTM; CDR2 reads ANQGSEA. V lost 0 bases and J lost 2; bases outside the gene matches: 6. The chain's CDR3 is CSVEETGLANTDTQYF. CDR3 nucleotides: TGCAGCGTTGAAGAAACAGGACTAGCGAACACAGATACGCAGTATTTT.